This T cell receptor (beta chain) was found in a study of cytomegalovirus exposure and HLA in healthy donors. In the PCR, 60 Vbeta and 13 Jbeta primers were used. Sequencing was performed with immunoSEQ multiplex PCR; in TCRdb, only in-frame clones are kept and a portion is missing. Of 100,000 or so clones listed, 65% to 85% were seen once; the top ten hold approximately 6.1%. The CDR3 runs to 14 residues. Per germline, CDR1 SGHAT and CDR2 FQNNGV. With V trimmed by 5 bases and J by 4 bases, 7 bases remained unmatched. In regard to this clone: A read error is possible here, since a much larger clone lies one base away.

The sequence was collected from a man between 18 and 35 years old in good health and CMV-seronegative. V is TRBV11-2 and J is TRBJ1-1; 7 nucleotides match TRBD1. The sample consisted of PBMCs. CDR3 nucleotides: TGTGCCAGCAGCCCCAGGGGGGAAGGCACTGAAGCTTTCTTT. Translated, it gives CASSPRGEGTEAFF.